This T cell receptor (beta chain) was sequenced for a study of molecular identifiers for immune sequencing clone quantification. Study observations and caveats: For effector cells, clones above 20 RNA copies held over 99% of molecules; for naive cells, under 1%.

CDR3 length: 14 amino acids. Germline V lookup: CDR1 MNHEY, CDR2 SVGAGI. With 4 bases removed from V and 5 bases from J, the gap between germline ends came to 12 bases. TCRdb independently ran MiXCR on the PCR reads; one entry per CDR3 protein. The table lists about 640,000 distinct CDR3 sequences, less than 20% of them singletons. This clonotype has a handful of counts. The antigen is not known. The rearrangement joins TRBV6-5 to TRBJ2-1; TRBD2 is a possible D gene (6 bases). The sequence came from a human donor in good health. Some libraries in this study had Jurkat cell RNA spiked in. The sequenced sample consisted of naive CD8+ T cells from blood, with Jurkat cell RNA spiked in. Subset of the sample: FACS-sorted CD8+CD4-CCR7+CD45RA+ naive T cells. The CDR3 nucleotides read TGTGCCAGCAGTTTCCGGGAGTCGAACAATGAGCAGTTCTTC. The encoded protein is CASSFRESNNEQFF.